Below, 3 T cell receptor beta chains from the same sample are listed, as sequenced in a study of siplizumab effects on memory and regulatory T cells. Clones were read by immunoSEQ multiplex PCR, and TCRdb kept only the in-frame ones, dropping some. This sample has just over 60,000 clones, with 79% found just once. Sequencing input: memory CD4+ T cells sorted from blood. These receptors were taken from a human donor in good health.

V usage is TRBV5-4 and J usage is TRBJ2-2, with TRBD2 matching over 8 bases. CDR3 length: 15 residues. The V segment lost 7 bases and the J segment 3 bases; nucleotides outside the gene matches: 8. CDR1 is SGHNT and CDR2 is YYREEE in the germline V gene (reference sequence). The CDR3 here is CASGHGGGDTGELFF. CDR3 nucleotides: TGTGCCAGCGGGCACGGGGGGGGCGACACCGGGGAGCTGTTTTTT.

This chain uses TRBV28 with TRBJ1-5, with D possibly being TRBD1 (5 bases). The CDR3 runs 15 residues. The V gene lost 2 bases and the J gene lost 0 bases, with 8 bases spanning the gap. CDR1 and CDR2 from the germline V gene are MDHEN and SYDVKM. The CDR3 DNA sequence: TGTGCCAGCAGTTTAAGGGGCAGTAGCAATCAGCCCCAGCATTTT. Its translation is CASSLRGSSNQPQHF.

The chain is built from TRBV6-6 and TRBJ2-5; D is uncertain. Germline assignment: CDR1 MNHNY and CDR2 SVGAGI (reference sequence). V was clipped by 6 bases and J by 2 bases, with 4 bases between them. This CDR3 spans 11 amino acids. For the CDR3, the DNA is TGTGCCAGCAGCCGACAAGAGACCCAGTACTTC. Translation: CASSRQETQYF.